This T cell receptor beta chain was identified in a study of molecular identifiers for immune sequencing clone quantification. The CDR3 runs 14 residues. From germline, CDR1 is SEHNR and CDR2 FQNEAQ (reference sequence). V lost 6 bases and J lost 3; bases outside the gene matches: 3. This clonotype was detected ten times or more. TCRdb redid the calling of the PCR reads with MiXCR, one entry per CDR3 protein. The table shows approximately 680,000 distinct CDR3 sequences, with 25% occurring only once. Sequenced input: naive CD8+ T cells from blood, with Jurkat cell RNA spiked in. Described subset: FACS-sorted CD8+CD4-CCR7+CD45RA+ naive T cells. This TCR was sampled from a human donor in good health. Some libraries in this study had Jurkat cell RNA spiked in. The chain carries TRBV7-9 and TRBJ2-3; 10 bases fit TRBD2. In nucleotides, the CDR3 is TGTGCCAGCAGTCATAGCGGGGGGACAGATACGCAGTATTTT. Amino acids: CASSHSGGTDTQYF.